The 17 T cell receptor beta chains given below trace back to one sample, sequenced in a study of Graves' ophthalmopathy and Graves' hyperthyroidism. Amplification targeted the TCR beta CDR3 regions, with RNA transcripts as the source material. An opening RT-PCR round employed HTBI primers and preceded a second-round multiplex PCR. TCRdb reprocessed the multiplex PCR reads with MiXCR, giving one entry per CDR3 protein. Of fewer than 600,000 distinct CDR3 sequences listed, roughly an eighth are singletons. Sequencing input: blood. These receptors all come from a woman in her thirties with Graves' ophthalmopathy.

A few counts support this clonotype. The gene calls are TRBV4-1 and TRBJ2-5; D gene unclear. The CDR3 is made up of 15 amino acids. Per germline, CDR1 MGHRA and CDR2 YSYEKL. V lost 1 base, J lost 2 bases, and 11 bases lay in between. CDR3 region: CASSQGHRVQETQYF. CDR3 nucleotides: TGCGCCAGCAGCCAAGGTCACCGGGTTCAAGAGACCCAGTACTTC.

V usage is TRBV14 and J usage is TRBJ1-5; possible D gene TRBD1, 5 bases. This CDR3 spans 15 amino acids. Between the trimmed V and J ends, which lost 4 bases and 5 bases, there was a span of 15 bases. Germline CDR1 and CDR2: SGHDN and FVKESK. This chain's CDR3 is CASSLGARLDQPQHF. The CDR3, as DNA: TGTGCCAGCAGCCTAGGGGCCAGACTTGATCAGCCCCAGCATTTT.

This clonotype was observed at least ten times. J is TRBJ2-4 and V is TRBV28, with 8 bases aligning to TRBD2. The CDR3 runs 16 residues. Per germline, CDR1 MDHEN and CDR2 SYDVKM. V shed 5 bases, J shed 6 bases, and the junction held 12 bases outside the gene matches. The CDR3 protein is CASSPRWGRGGNIQYF. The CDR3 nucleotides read TGTGCCAGCAGTCCCCGGTGGGGCCGGGGGGGAAACATTCAGTACTTC.

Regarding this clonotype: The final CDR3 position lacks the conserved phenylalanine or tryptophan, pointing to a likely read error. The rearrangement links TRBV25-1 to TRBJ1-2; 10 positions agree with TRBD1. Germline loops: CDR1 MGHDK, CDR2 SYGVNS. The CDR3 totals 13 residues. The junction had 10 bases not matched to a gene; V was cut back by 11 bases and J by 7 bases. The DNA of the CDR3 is TGTGCCTTGGGGCGACAGGGGGCTTGTGGCTACACCTTA. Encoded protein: CALGRQGACGYTL.

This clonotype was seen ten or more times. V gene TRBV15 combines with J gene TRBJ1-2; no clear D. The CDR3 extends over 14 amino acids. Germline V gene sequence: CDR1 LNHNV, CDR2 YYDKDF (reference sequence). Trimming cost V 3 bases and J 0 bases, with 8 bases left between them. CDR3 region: CATSSMVSNYGYTF. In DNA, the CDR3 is TGTGCCACCAGCAGCATGGTATCTAACTATGGCTACACCTTC.

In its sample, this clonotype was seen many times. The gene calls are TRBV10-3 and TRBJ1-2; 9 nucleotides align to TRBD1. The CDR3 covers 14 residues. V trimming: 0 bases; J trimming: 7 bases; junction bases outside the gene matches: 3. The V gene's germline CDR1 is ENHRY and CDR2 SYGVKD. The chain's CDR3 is CAISESQGARGYTF. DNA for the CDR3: TGTGCCATCAGTGAGTCACAGGGGGCGCGTGGCTACACCTTC.

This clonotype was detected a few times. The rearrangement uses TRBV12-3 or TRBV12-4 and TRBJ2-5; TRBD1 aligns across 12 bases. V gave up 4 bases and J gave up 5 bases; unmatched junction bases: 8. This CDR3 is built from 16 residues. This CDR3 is CASSSPRDRGLETQYF. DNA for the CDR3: TGTGCCAGCAGTTCCCCCCGGGACAGGGGGCTGGAGACCCAGTACTTC.

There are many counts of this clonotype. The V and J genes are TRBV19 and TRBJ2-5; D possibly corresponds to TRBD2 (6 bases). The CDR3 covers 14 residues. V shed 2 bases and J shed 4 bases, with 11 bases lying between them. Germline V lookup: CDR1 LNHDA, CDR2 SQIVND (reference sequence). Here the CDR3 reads CASSITGGGETQYF. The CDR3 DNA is TGTGCCAGTAGTATAACCGGGGGAGGAGAGACCCAGTACTTC.

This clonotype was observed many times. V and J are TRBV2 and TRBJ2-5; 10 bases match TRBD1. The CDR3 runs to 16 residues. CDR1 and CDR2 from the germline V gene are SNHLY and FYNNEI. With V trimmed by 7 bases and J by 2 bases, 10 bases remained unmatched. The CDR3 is CASTAGDRGIQETQYF. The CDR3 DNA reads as TGTGCCAGCACGGCAGGGGACAGGGGAATTCAAGAGACCCAGTACTTC.

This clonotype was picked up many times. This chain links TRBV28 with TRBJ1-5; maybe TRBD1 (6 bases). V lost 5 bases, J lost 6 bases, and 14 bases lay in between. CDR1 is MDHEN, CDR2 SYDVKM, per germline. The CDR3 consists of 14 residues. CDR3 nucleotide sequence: TGTGCCAGCAGTCCCCACAGGGTGGGTCAGCCCCAGCATTTT. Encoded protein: CASSPHRVGQPQHF.

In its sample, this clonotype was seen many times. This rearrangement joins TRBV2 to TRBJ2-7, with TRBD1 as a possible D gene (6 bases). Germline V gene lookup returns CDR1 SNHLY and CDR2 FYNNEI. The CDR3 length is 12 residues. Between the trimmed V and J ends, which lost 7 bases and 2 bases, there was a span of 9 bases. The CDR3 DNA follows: TGTGCCAGCATCCGGACAGCCTACGAGCAGTACTTC. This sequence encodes CASIRTAYEQYF.

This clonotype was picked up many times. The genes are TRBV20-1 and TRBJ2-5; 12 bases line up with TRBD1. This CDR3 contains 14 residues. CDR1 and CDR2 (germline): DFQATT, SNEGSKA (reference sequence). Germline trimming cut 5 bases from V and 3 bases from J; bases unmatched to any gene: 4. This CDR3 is CSASGTGGEETQYF. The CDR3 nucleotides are TGCAGTGCTTCCGGGACAGGGGGCGAAGAGACCCAGTACTTC.

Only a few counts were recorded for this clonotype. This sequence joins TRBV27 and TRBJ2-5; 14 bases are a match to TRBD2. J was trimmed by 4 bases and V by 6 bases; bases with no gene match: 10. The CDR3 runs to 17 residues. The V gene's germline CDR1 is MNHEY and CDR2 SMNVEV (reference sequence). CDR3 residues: CASSVMGGLAGAETQYF. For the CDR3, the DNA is TGTGCCAGCAGCGTAATGGGGGGACTAGCGGGAGCAGAGACCCAGTACTTC.

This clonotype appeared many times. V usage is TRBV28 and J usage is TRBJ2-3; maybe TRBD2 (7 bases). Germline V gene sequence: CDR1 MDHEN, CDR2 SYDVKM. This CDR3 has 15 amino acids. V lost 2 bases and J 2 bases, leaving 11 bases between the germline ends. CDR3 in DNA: TGTGCCAGCAGTTTAGGGCGGGGGCTCACAGATACGCAGTATTTT. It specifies CASSLGRGLTDTQYF.

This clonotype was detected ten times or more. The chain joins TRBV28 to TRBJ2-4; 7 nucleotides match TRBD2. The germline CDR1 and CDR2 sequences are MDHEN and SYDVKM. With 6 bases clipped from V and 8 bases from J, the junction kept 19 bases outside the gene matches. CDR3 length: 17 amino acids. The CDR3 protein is CASSSPGGGSLGDIQYF. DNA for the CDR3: TGTGCCAGCAGCTCACCGGGTGGCGGGAGTTTAGGAGACATTCAGTACTTC.

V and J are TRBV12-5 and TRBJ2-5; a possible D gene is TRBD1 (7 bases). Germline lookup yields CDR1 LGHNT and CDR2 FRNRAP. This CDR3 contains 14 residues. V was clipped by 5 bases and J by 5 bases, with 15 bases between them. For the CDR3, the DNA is TGTGCTAGTGGTCCCTCCAGGGGGGTGGAGACCCAGTACTTC. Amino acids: CASGPSRGVETQYF.

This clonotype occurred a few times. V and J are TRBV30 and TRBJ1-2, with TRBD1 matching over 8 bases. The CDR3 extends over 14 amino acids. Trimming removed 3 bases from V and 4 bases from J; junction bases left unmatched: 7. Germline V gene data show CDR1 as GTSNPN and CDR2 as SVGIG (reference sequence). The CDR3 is CAWRSTGGGYGYTF. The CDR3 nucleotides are TGTGCCTGGAGGTCCACAGGGGGGGGCTATGGCTACACCTTC.